Below are 8 T cell receptor beta chains sequenced from a single sample in a study of cytomegalovirus exposure and HLA in healthy donors. The PCR made use of 60 Vbeta and 13 Jbeta primers. Libraries were prepared by immunoSEQ multiplex PCR; TCRdb keeps only in-frame clonotypes and omits some of them. The repertoire table contains some 56,000 clones. The sequencing sample was made of PBMCs. Source of these receptors: a woman in her 30s in good health and CMV-seropositive.

The J gene is TRBJ1-5, the V gene TRBV6-1, with a tentative D call TRBD1 (6 bases). CDR1 and CDR2 from the germline V gene are MNHNS and SASEGT. V dropped 4 bases and J dropped 5 bases, with 12 bases sitting between them. The CDR3 covers 14 residues. In DNA form, the CDR3 reads TGTGCCAGCAGTGGAACAGGGTTCTATCAGCCCCAGCATTTT. It yields the protein CASSGTGFYQPQHF.

This chain's CDR3 is CASSGLAGSTDTQYF. The DNA of the CDR3 is TGTGCCAGCAGTGGACTAGCGGGTAGCACAGATACGCAGTATTTT. The V gene is TRBV6-4, the J gene TRBJ2-3; 10 nucleotides agree with TRBD2. The CDR3 contains 15 residues. V lost 4 bases to trimming and J lost 0 bases; unmatched junction nucleotides: 1. The germline V gene has CDR1 MRHNA and CDR2 SNTAGT.

The J gene is TRBJ2-5, the V gene TRBV9; 7 bases map to TRBD1. Germline CDR1 reads SGDLS; CDR2 reads YYNGEE. V lost 6 bases, J lost 5 bases, and 10 bases stayed unmatched. This CDR3 has 14 amino acids. The CDR3 sequence is CASTKGVRGETQYF. DNA of the CDR3: TGTGCCAGCACCAAGGGGGTCAGGGGGGAGACCCAGTACTTC.

The V and J genes are TRBV30 and TRBJ2-7; 9 positions agree with TRBD2. The ends lost 7 bases at V and 6 bases at J; junction bases unmatched: 7. This CDR3 has 12 residues. The germline CDR1 and CDR2 sequences are GTSNPN and SVGIG (reference sequence). The CDR3 region is CASTAAGGEQYF. The CDR3 nucleotides are TGTGCCTCCACGGCAGCGGGGGGCGAGCAGTACTTC.

A note on this clone: The germline gene is not matched at one end of the junction; a read error may be the cause. The chain links TRBV30 to TRBJ1-1, with a weak D call TRBD1 (5 bases). Germline CDR1 and CDR2: GTSNPN and SVGIG (reference sequence). This CDR3 spans 15 amino acids. The CDR3 protein is CAGSRGIGRVAEAFF. The CDR3 DNA reads as TGTGCCGGGAGTCGGGGGATAGGGAGGGTCGCTGAAGCTTTCTTT.

V gene TRBV6-4 combines with J gene TRBJ2-7; D may be TRBD1 (6 bases). V was shortened by 7 bases and J by 2 bases, with 15 bases between the two germline ends. The CDR3 extends over 14 amino acids. Per the germline V gene, CDR1 is MRHNA and CDR2 is SNTAGT. CDR3 nucleotides: TGTGCCAGCATGGCCCGGGACAATGCCTACGAGCAGTACTTC. It translates to CASMARDNAYEQYF.

The V and J genes are TRBV9 and TRBJ2-7; 12 bases map to TRBD2. Germline V lookup: CDR1 SGDLS, CDR2 YYNGEE. Trimming cost V 0 bases and J 3 bases; bases outside gene matches: 1. The CDR3 is 15 amino acids. The CDR3 protein is CASSVGLAGVYEQYF. The DNA for the CDR3 is TGTGCCAGCAGCGTAGGACTAGCGGGGGTCTACGAGCAGTACTTC.

This rearrangement joins TRBV5-3 to TRBJ1-4; D remains ambiguous. TRBV5-3 falls under the ORF class, with uncertain function. The CDR3 has 14 amino acids. V was pared by 1 base and J by 8 bases, with 12 bases between. CDR3 sequence reads: CARSLWRRREKLFF. CDR3 bases: TGTGCCAGAAGCTTGTGGAGGAGGCGGGAAAAACTGTTTTTT.